These 32 T cell receptor beta chains came from one sample sequenced in a study of cytomegalovirus exposure and HLA in healthy donors. With 60 Vbeta and 13 Jbeta primers, the PCR was carried out. Assay used: immunoSEQ multiplex PCR; TCRdb lists only in-frame clones, some missing. The sample includes 150,000 to 200,000 clones, around 81% of them seen just once. The sample taken for sequencing was PBMCs. The source is a woman aged 18-29 years in good health and CMV-seropositive.

This clone was picked up a small number of times. The same CDR3 is also encoded by other DNA sequences in this sample. The chain combines TRBV6-4 with TRBJ2-3, with D possibly TRBD1 on 7 matching bases. Trimming stripped 0 bases from V and 0 bases from J, with 10 bases between. CDR1 is MRHNA, CDR2 SNTAGT, per germline. This CDR3 contains 16 residues. CDR3 DNA sequence: TGTGCCAGCAGTGACTCAGCAGGGGGGAGCACAGATACGCAGTATTTT. Protein product: CASSDSAGGSTDTQYF.

The chain recombines TRBV5-1 with TRBJ2-3, with TRBD2 matching over 16 bases. Germline CDR1 reads SGHRS; CDR2 reads YFSETQ. J was trimmed by 5 bases and V by 6 bases; bases with no gene match: 9. The CDR3 length is 17 residues. Written as DNA, the CDR3 is TGCGCCAGCACCGAGGGACTAGCGGGGGGGCCTGGAGATACGCAGTATTTT. Translation gives CASTEGLAGGPGDTQYF.

The rearrangement joins TRBV11-2 to TRBJ1-1; D is ambiguous. The V end was cut by 1 base, the J end by 1 base, with 4 bases between. The CDR3 has 13 residues. CDR1 is SGHAT, CDR2 FQNNGV, per germline. CDR3 amino acids: CASSLGANTEAFF. In nucleotides, the CDR3 is TGTGCCAGCAGCTTAGGGGCGAACACTGAAGCTTTCTTT.

The V gene is TRBV19, the J gene TRBJ2-1; 7 bases agree with TRBD1. CDR3 length equals 15 residues. After removal of 7 bases from V and 4 bases from J, the junction contained 10 bases not matched to a gene. Per germline, CDR1 LNHDA and CDR2 SQIVND (reference sequence). The CDR3 region is CASTTDRADYNEQFF. The CDR3, as DNA: TGTGCCAGTACTACTGACAGGGCCGATTACAATGAGCAGTTCTTC.

The genes are TRBV5-1 and TRBJ2-5, with 7 bases that match TRBD2. CDR1 SGHRS and CDR2 YFSETQ come from the germline V gene. The CDR3 runs 14 residues. Germline trimming cut 1 base from V and 7 bases from J; bases unmatched to any gene: 7. CDR3 nucleotide sequence: TGCGCCAGCAGCTTGATGGGGCGCGGGGGGACCCAGTACTTC. Translating it yields CASSLMGRGGTQYF. The complete variable domain, with remaining parts taken from reference TRBV5-1 and TRBJ2-5, reads KAGVTQTPRYLIKTRGQQVTLSCSPISGHRSVSWYQQTPGQGLQFLFEYFSETQRNKGNFPGRFSGRQFSNSRSEMNVSTLELGDSALYLCASSLMGRGGTQYFGPGTRLLVL.

This chain uses TRBV19 with TRBJ1-1, with D possibly TRBD1 on 5 matching bases. Germline lookup yields CDR1 LNHDA and CDR2 SQIVND (reference sequence). CDR3 length: 13 amino acids. V was trimmed by 5 bases and J by 1 base, leaving 8 bases between them. CDR3 residues: CASSWRGNTEAFF. CDR3 bases: TGTGCCAGTAGTTGGAGGGGGAACACTGAAGCTTTCTTT. The whole variable domain, remainder taken from reference TRBV19 and TRBJ1-1, is DGGITQSPKYLFRKEGQNVTLSCEQNLNHDAMYWYRQDPGQGLRLIYYSQIVNDFQKGDIAEGYSVSREKKESFPLTVTSAQKNPTAFYLCASSWRGNTEAFFGQGTRLTVV.

The chain carries TRBV14 and TRBJ1-2; D not certain. Germline CDR1 is SGHDN and CDR2 is FVKESK. Trimming took off 1 base at V and 5 bases at J, with 14 bases between the two ends. This CDR3 is built from 15 residues. CDR3 protein: CASSQGTLSGYGYTF. CDR3 nucleotides: TGTGCCAGCAGCCAAGGGACCTTATCGGGGTATGGCTACACCTTC.

V and J are TRBV28 and TRBJ1-5; 12 bases match TRBD1. The junction had 6 bases not matched to a gene; V was cut back by 6 bases and J by 3 bases. This CDR3 region has 16 residues. Germline-derived CDR1 and CDR2 are MDHEN and SYDVKM. The CDR3 sequence is CASRSWGQGANQPQHF. The CDR3 DNA reads TGTGCCAGCAGAAGTTGGGGACAGGGGGCCAATCAGCCCCAGCATTTT.

This chain links TRBV11-3 with TRBJ2-1; the D gene is possibly TRBD1 (5 bases). The V gene lost 3 bases and the J gene lost 8 bases, with 26 bases spanning the gap. CDR3 length: 18 residues. CDR1 and CDR2 (germline): SGHNT, YENEEA. In nucleotides, the CDR3 is TGTGCCAGCAGCTTCCCCCGAGATAAAGGCAGGGCCATGGATGAGCAGTTCTTC. Translated, it gives CASSFPRDKGRAMDEQFF.

This chain joins TRBV27 and TRBJ2-3, with D tentatively TRBD2 (6 bases). V was trimmed by 5 bases and J by 2 bases, leaving 14 bases between them. This CDR3 is built from 15 residues. CDR1 and CDR2 (germline): MNHEY, SMNVEV (reference sequence). As DNA, the CDR3 is TGTGCCAGCAGTCCGGAGGGGAGACCCACAGATACGCAGTATTTT. It yields the protein CASSPEGRPTDTQYF.

The chain uses TRBV28 and TRBJ1-1, with D possibly being TRBD1 (5 bases). V lost 5 bases and J 4 bases, leaving 20 bases between the germline ends. CDR1 and CDR2 from the germline V gene are MDHEN and SYDVKM. This CDR3 comprises 16 residues. Here the CDR3 reads CASSQGTPVSLTEAFF. DNA of the CDR3: TGTGCCAGCAGTCAAGGGACTCCTGTCTCCCTCACTGAAGCTTTCTTT.

The gene calls are TRBV5-4 and TRBJ1-1, with TRBD1 matching over 7 bases. Looked up from germline, CDR1 is SGHNT and CDR2 is YYREEE (reference sequence). Germline trimming cut 4 bases from V and 2 bases from J; bases unmatched to any gene: 11. The CDR3 consists of 16 residues. CDR3 protein: CASSNENRQGNTEAFF. The DNA for the CDR3 is TGTGCCAGCAGCAATGAGAATCGACAGGGTAACACTGAAGCTTTCTTT.

There are a few counts of this clone. The chain links TRBV27 to TRBJ2-5; 9 nucleotides align to TRBD1. The V gene end was trimmed by 6 bases and the J gene end by 7 bases; junction bases not matched to a gene: 18. The CDR3 is 17 residues long. The germline CDR1 and CDR2 sequences are MNHEY and SMNVEV (reference sequence). CDR3 DNA sequence: TGTGCCAGCAGCAGGAACAGGGGGCCCGTGGGGAAAGGGACCCAGTACTTC. As protein: CASSRNRGPVGKGTQYF.

This clone has just a few counts. This rearrangement joins TRBV5-4 to TRBJ2-7, with D unresolved. V shed 4 bases and J shed 0 bases, with 11 bases lying between them. Germline CDR1 and CDR2: SGHNT and YYREEE (reference sequence). The CDR3 runs to 14 residues. As DNA, the CDR3 is TGTGCCAGCAGCGCCAGTGAGGTCTCCTACGAGCAGTACTTC. This sequence encodes CASSASEVSYEQYF.

This rearrangement joins TRBV6-1 to TRBJ1-1; D is undetermined. CDR1 MNHNS and CDR2 SASEGT come from the germline V gene. The CDR3 covers 12 residues. V was cut by 5 bases and J by 7 bases, with 11 bases left in between. The CDR3: CASSSTQSEAFF. The CDR3, as DNA: TGTGCCAGCAGTTCGACACAGAGTGAAGCTTTCTTT.

This clone was found a few times. This rearrangement joins TRBV7-9 to TRBJ1-1; possible D gene TRBD1, 5 bases. The V end was cut by 5 bases, the J end by 0 bases, with 13 bases between. Germline V CDR1 and CDR2: SEHNR, FQNEAQ (reference sequence). This CDR3 comprises 15 residues. Written as DNA, the CDR3 is TGTGCCAGCAGCCAGATCCGGACAATGAACACTGAAGCTTTCTTT. Translated: CASSQIRTMNTEAFF.

The rearrangement joins TRBV19 to TRBJ2-5, with TRBD1 matching 7 bases. The J call may not be correct, given that the DNA end is closer to TRBJ2-7. This CDR3 region has 16 residues. Looked up from germline, CDR1 is LNHDA and CDR2 is SQIVND (reference sequence). The CDR3 DNA sequence: TGTGCCAGTAGTTACGGCACGGGGACAGTGCCCTACGAGCAGTACTTC. Residues: CASSYGTGTVPYEQYF.

The chain carries TRBV9 and TRBJ2-3, with 7 positions matching TRBD1. This CDR3 comprises 17 residues. The V and J ends lost 3 bases and 2 bases, in that order; junction bases with no gene match: 12. Germline lookup yields CDR1 SGDLS and CDR2 YYNGEE. CDR3 amino acids: CASSGREGQIYTDTQYF. CDR3 DNA sequence: TGTGCCAGCAGCGGGAGAGAGGGACAGATATACACAGATACGCAGTATTTT.

CDR3 sequence (DNA): TGTGCCAGTATGCCCACCCTACTCCGGGACAGGGGGCCTTTGTGGTCACCCCTCCACTTT. Translated: CASMPTLLRDRGPLWSPLHF. This chain links TRBV28 with TRBJ1-6; 12 bases are a match to TRBD1. The CDR3 has 20 amino acids. Unmatched junction bases numbered 25, after V lost 9 bases and J lost 10 bases. Germline values: CDR1 MDHEN, CDR2 SYDVKM.

CDR3 residues: CASSRDSYNSPLHF. The CDR3 DNA reads as TGTGCCAGCAGCAGGGACAGTTATAATTCACCCCTCCACTTT. The V gene is TRBV21-1, the J gene TRBJ1-6; TRBD1, as called in the table, went unchecked against the DNA. TRBV21-1 is classified as a pseudogene. This CDR3 is built from 14 residues.

The gene calls are TRBV5-1 and TRBJ1-6; D might be TRBD1 (5 bases). CDR1 is SGHRS and CDR2 is YFSETQ in the germline V gene. The CDR3 contains 16 residues. The V gene lost 0 bases and the J gene lost 10 bases, with 17 bases spanning the gap. In DNA form, the CDR3 reads TGCGCCAGCAGCTTGGGGGGGGTATCCCTTGGATCACCCCTCCACTTT. Translating gives CASSLGGVSLGSPLHF.

The chain employs TRBV5-1 and TRBJ1-4, with 12 bases identical to TRBD1. The J segment lost 8 bases and the V segment lost 4 bases, leaving 12 bases of the junction unmatched. This CDR3 comprises 17 residues. Germline V gene data show CDR1 as SGHRS and CDR2 as YFSETQ. The CDR3 sequence: CASSLVPGQGAGEKLFF. CDR3 sequence (DNA): TGCGCCAGCAGCCTCGTCCCGGGACAGGGGGCGGGGGAAAAACTGTTTTTT.

The V call is TRBV7-2, the J call TRBJ1-2; TRBD1 might be the D (5 bases). The CDR3 runs 14 residues. Germline V gives CDR1 SGHTA, CDR2 FQGNSA. Trimming stripped 1 base from V and 3 bases from J, with 9 bases between. The CDR3 here is CASSLVGGDYGYTF. In DNA, the CDR3 is TGTGCCAGCAGCTTAGTGGGAGGGGACTATGGCTACACCTTC.

The V gene is TRBV7-2, the J gene TRBJ1-4, with 9 bases that match TRBD1. CDR1 SGHTA and CDR2 FQGNSA come from the germline V gene. V trimming: 5 bases; J trimming: 2 bases; junction bases outside the gene matches: 3. The CDR3 is made up of 15 amino acids. In DNA form, the CDR3 reads TGTGCCAGCAGCCTACAGGGGGCGACTAATGAAAAACTGTTTTTT. Translation gives CASSLQGATNEKLFF. Full variable domain (remainder filled in from reference TRBV7-2 and TRBJ1-4): GAGVSQSPSNKVTEKGKDVELRCDPISGHTALYWYRQSLGQGLEFLIYFQGNSAPDKSGLPSDRFSAERTGGSVSTLTIQRTQQEDSAVYLCASSLQGATNEKLFFGSGTQLSVL.

The CDR3 region is CASEMRDGGDGYTF. CDR3 DNA: TGTGCCAGCGAAATGAGAGACGGGGGGGACGGCTACACCTTC. V and J are TRBV2 and TRBJ1-2, with a weak D call TRBD1 (5 bases). V shed 8 bases and J shed 8 bases, with 21 bases lying between them. CDR1 is SNHLY, CDR2 FYNNEI, per germline. The CDR3 spans 14 residues.

This clone was recorded only once. V is TRBV19 and J is TRBJ1-1; tentatively, D is TRBD1 (6 bases). V lost 3 bases, J lost 5 bases, and 13 bases lay in between. This CDR3 region has 14 residues. CDR1 and CDR2 (germline): LNHDA, SQIVND (reference sequence). The CDR3 nucleotides read TGTGCCAGTAGTATTCAGGGGTTGGGAACTGAAGCTTTCTTT. It specifies CASSIQGLGTEAFF.

This clone is a singleton in its sample. The chain combines TRBV4-1 with TRBJ1-5; no clear D gene. The CDR3 extends over 16 amino acids. From germline, CDR1 is MGHRA and CDR2 YSYEKL. V gave up 7 bases and J gave up 4 bases, with 20 bases separating them. The CDR3 DNA is TGCGCCAGCACCACAAGGATGGGTGGCGGTAATCAGCCCCAGCATTTT. Translated: CASTTRMGGGNQPQHF.

The chain employs TRBV5-4 and TRBJ2-5; 11 bases match TRBD2. The CDR3 length is 13 residues. After removal of 10 bases from V and 0 bases from J, the junction contained 2 bases not matched to a gene. Germline CDR1 is SGHNT and CDR2 is YYREEE (reference sequence). The CDR3 nucleotides are TGTGCCGGTAGCGGGGGGGACCAAGAGACCCAGTACTTC. Translation: CAGSGGDQETQYF.

This clone has a single count. The rearrangement links TRBV30 to TRBJ2-2; 8 bases align to TRBD2. This CDR3 contains 13 residues. Germline V lookup: CDR1 GTSNPN, CDR2 SVGIG (reference sequence). Trimming removed 7 bases from V and 3 bases from J; junction bases left unmatched: 4. The CDR3 region has the DNA TGTGCCTTCAGCGGGGGCCACACCGGGGAGCTGTTTTTT. Protein: CAFSGGHTGELFF.

The chain carries TRBV5-1 and TRBJ2-2; perhaps TRBD2 as D (6 bases). Trimming cost V 0 bases and J 5 bases, with 14 bases left between them. The CDR3 runs 16 residues. Per germline, CDR1 SGHRS and CDR2 YFSETQ. The CDR3 sequence: CASSLEYGGRTGELFF. The CDR3 nucleotides are TGCGCCAGCAGCTTGGAATACGGGGGAAGGACCGGGGAGCTGTTTTTT.

The chain links TRBV15 to TRBJ1-1, with D hard to call. The CDR3 covers 13 residues. V gave up 1 base and J gave up 11 bases, with 14 bases separating them. The germline gives CDR1 LNHNV, CDR2 YYDKDF (reference sequence). The CDR3 protein is CATSRVPKPGAFF. In nucleotides, the CDR3 is TGTGCCACCAGCAGAGTGCCCAAACCGGGGGCTTTCTTT.

This clone was counted a few times. V usage is TRBV4-1 and J usage is TRBJ2-5, with 12 nucleotides matching TRBD2. This CDR3 comprises 14 residues. V lost 6 bases, J lost 5 bases, and 4 bases stayed unmatched. Looked up from germline, CDR1 is MGHRA and CDR2 is YSYEKL. The CDR3 bases are TGCGCCAGCAGTCTAGCGGGGGGGCGGGAGACCCAGTACTTC. Translated, it gives CASSLAGGRETQYF.